This T cell receptor (beta chain) was recovered during a study of a mutant IDH1 vaccine in newly diagnosed glioma. Overall study context: Eight vaccinations reached patients in weeks 1, 3, 5, 7, 11, 15, 19 and 23. Vaccination was launched 4-6 weeks after radiotherapy alone, or with temozolomide cycles.

Only in-frame clones appear in the TCRdb table, and some are missing; sequencing was by immunoSEQ multiplex PCR. The data show around 53,000 clones, more than 85% seen once. Remarks on this clone: The antigen is unknown.

Time point defined: week 11, during vaccination. Topical imiquimod accompanied each vaccine dose, which consisted of 300 ug of mutant IDH1 20-mer peptide. This CDR3 spans 14 amino acids. Germline CDR1 is MNHEY and CDR2 is SMNVEV (reference sequence). Trimming removed 3 bases from V and 4 bases from J, with 9 bases in between. Study-wide findings and caveats: It seemed that pseudoprogression was not linked to changes in the top peripheral T cell clonotypes.

The source of this sequence is a man aged 50 or older with glioma. This specimen was PBMCs, taken from a glioma patient whose treatment included an IDH1 peptide vaccine. V gene TRBV27 combines with J gene TRBJ1-4; unclear D gene. The CDR3 here is CASSFRRFNEKLFF. The CDR3 coding sequence is TGTGCCAGCAGTTTTCGGCGGTTTAATGAAAAACTGTTTTTT.